The clone carrying this T cell receptor (beta chain) was counted a few times. The sample is drawn from a study of blood T cell repertoires in COVID-19. Study overall: Some COVID-19 samples were acute and others convalescent; all came from the United States, Italy and Spain. From T cells, B-cell-depleted T cells, or PBMCs came the material, which was cDNA or gDNA.

Recruitment covered about two dozen US areas and drew participants whose ages spanned roughly 18 to 100 years. The study assigned cohorts using participant-reported clinical history. V was clipped by 0 bases and J by 7 bases, with 13 bases between them. The CDR3 has 14 amino acids. Germline CDR1 is SGHRS and CDR2 is YFSETQ. The method was immunoSEQ multiplex PCR; TCRdb's version includes in-frame clones alone and lacks a portion of them. Of 210,000 or so clones in the sample, about 86% were seen once. The TCR was taken from a woman between 50 and 59 years old in a cohort exposed to, infected with or recovered from COVID-19 (not recorded which). The sequencing input was PBMCs or T cells enriched from blood (not recorded which). This rearrangement joins TRBV5-1 to TRBJ1-2; D perhaps matches TRBD1 (6 bases). In DNA, the CDR3 is TGCGCCAGCAGCTTGGTGCTGGGGGCGGTTGGCTACACCTTC. Translation: CASSLVLGAVGYTF.